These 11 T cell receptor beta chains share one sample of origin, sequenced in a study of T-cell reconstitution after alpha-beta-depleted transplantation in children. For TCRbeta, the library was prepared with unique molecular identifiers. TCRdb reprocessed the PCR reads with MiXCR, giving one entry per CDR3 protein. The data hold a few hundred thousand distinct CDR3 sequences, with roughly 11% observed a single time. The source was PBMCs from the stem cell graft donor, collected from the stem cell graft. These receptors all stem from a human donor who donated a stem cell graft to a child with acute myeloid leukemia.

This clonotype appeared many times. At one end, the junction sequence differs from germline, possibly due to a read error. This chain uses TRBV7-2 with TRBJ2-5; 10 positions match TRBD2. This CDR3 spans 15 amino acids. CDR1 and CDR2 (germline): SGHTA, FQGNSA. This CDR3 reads CASSLGAGGQETQYF. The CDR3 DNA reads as TGTGCCAGCAGTTTAGGAGCGGGGGGGCAAGAGACCCAGTACTTC. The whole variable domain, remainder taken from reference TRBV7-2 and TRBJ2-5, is GAGVSQSPSNKVTEKGKDVELRCDPISGHTALYWYRQSLGQGLEFLIYFQGNSAPDKSGLPSDRFSAERTGGSVSTLTIQRTQQEDSAVYLCASSLGAGGQETQYFGPGTRLLVL.

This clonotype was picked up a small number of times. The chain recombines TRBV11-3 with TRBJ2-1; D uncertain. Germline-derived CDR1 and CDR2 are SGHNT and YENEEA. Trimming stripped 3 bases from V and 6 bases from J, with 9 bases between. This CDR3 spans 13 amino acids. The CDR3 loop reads CASSFGRINEQFF. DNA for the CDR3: TGTGCCAGCAGCTTTGGCAGAATCAATGAGCAGTTCTTC.

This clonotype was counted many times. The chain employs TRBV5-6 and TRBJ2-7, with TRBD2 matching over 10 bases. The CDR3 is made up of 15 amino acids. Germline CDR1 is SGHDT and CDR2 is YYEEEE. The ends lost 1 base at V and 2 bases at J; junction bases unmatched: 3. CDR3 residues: CASSLLAGGPYEQYF. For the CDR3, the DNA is TGTGCCAGCAGCTTGTTAGCGGGAGGACCCTACGAGCAGTACTTC.

This CDR3 reads CASSERVSVDTQYF. The CDR3 DNA sequence: TGTGCCAGCAGTGAAAGGGTTAGCGTGGATACGCAGTATTTT. The chain uses TRBV2 and TRBJ2-3; D may be TRBD2 (5 bases). This CDR3 has 14 residues. Germline V gene data show CDR1 as SNHLY and CDR2 as FYNNEI. The ends were cut back, 2 bases at V and 6 bases at J, with 12 bases in the middle.

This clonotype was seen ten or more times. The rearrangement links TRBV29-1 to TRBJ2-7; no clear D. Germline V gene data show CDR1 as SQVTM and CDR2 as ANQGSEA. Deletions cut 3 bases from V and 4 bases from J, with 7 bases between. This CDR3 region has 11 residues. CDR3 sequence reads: CSVDDKYEQYF. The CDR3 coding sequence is TGCAGCGTTGACGACAAGTACGAGCAGTACTTC.

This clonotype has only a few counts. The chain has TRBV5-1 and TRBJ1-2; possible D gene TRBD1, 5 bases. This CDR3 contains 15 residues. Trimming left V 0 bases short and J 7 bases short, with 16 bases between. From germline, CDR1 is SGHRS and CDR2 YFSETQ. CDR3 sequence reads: CASSLEGRAGFGYTF. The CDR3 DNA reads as TGCGCCAGCAGCTTGGAAGGCAGGGCCGGCTTTGGCTACACCTTC.

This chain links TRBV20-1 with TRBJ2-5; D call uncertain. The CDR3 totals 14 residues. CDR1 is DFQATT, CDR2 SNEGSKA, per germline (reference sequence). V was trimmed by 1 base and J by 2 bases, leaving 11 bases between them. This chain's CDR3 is CSARGFLVQETQYF. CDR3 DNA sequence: TGCAGTGCTAGAGGGTTCCTAGTTCAAGAGACCCAGTACTTC.

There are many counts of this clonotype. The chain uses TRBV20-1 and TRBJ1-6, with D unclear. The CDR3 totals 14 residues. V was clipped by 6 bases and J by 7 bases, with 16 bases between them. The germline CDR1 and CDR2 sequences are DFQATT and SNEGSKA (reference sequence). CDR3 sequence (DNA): TGCAGTGCCAGGCAGGCAGCGGGGAATTCACCCCTCCACTTT. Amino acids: CSARQAAGNSPLHF.

Here the CDR3 reads CSARKTGGEQFF. CDR3 sequence (DNA): TGCAGTGCTAGAAAGACGGGGGGCGAGCAGTTCTTC. This chain uses TRBV20-1 with TRBJ2-1; tentative D call: TRBD2 (7 bases). Germline V gene lookup returns CDR1 DFQATT and CDR2 SNEGSKA (reference sequence). Trimming pared 2 bases from V and 10 bases from J, leaving 12 bases between. This CDR3 has 12 amino acids.

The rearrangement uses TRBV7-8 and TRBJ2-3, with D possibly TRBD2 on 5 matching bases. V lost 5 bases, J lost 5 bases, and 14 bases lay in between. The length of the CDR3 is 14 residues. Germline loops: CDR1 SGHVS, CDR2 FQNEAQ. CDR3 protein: CASSPRPAGDTQYF. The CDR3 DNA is TGTGCCAGCAGCCCCCGGCCTGCGGGAGATACGCAGTATTTT. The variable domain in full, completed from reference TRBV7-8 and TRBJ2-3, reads GAGVSQSPRYKVAKRGQDVALRCDPISGHVSLFWYQQALGQGPEFLTYFQNEAQLDKSGLPSDRFFAERPEGSVSTLKIQRTQQEDSAVYLCASSPRPAGDTQYFGPGTRLTVL.

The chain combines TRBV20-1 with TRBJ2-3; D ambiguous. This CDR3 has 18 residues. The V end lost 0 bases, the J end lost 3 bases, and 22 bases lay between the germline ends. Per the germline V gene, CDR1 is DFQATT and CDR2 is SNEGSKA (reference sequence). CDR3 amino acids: CSARDHWAVRKSTDTQYF. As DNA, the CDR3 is TGCAGTGCTAGAGATCATTGGGCAGTCCGCAAATCTACAGATACGCAGTATTTT.